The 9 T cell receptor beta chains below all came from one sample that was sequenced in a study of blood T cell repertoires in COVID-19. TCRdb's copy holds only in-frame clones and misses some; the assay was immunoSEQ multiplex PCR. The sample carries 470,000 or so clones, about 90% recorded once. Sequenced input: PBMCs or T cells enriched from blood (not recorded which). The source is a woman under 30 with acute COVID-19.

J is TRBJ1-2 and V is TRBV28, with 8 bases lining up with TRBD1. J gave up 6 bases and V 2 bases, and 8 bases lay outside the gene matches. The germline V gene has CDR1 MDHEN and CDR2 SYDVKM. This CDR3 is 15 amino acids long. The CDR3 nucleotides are TGTGCCAGCAGTTTAGAAGGGGACAGGATACATGGCTACACCTTC. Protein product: CASSLEGDRIHGYTF.

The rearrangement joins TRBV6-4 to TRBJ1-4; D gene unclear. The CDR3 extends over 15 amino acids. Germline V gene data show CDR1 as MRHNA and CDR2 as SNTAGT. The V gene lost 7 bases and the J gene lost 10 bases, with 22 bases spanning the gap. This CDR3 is CASISSGWPERKLFF. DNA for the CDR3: TGTGCCAGCATAAGCTCGGGTTGGCCTGAGAGAAAACTGTTTTTT.

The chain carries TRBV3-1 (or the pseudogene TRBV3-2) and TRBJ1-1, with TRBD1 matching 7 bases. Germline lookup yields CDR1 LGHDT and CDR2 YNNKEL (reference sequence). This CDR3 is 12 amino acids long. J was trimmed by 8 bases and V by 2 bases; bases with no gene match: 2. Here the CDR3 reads CASSQRQGEAFF. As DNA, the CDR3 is TGTGCCAGCAGCCAAAGACAGGGAGAAGCTTTCTTT.

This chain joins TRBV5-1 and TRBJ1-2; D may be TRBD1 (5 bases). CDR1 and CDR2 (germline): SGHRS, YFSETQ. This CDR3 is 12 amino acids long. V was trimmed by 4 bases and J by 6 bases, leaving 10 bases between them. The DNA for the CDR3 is TGCGCCAGCAGCATACCAGGGAATGGCTACACCTTC. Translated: CASSIPGNGYTF.

CDR3 DNA sequence: TGCGCCAGCAGTCCAGGCCCAGGGACAGGGACAGGCGAGCAGTACTTC. Translated: CASSPGPGTGTGEQYF. This sequence joins TRBV4-3 and TRBJ2-7, with 9 bases that match TRBD1. The CDR3 covers 16 residues. V trimming: 6 bases; J trimming: 6 bases; junction bases outside the gene matches: 15. Looked up from germline, CDR1 is LGHNA and CDR2 is YSLEER.

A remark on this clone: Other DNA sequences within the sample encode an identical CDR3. The CDR3 DNA is TGCGCCAGCAGCTTGGGGCAGGGGAACTATGGCTACACCTTC. Amino acid sequence: CASSLGQGNYGYTF. The chain carries TRBV5-1 and TRBJ1-2; D might be TRBD1 (6 bases). CDR3 length: 14 residues. Germline-derived CDR1 and CDR2 are SGHRS and YFSETQ. V lost 0 bases and J lost 2, with 8 bases in between.

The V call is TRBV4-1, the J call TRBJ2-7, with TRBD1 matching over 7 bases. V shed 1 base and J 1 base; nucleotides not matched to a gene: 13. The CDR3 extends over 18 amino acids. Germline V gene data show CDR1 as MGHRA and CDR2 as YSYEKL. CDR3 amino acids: CASSQAGPHRGSSYEQYF. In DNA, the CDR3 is TGCGCCAGCAGCCAAGCGGGCCCCCACAGGGGATCGTCCTACGAGCAGTACTTC.

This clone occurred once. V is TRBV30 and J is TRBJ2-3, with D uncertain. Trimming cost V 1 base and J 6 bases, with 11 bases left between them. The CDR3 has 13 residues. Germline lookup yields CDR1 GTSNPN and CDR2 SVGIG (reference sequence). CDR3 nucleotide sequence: TGTGCCTGGAGTGGGGCGCCCCTCGATACGCAGTATTTT. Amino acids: CAWSGAPLDTQYF.

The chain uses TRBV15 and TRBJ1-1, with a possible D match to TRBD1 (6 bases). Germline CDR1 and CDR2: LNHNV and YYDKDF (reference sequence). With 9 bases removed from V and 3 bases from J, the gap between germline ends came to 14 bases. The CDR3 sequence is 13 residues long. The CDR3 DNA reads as TGTGCCACGGAGGACAGCGCTTACACTGAAGCTTTCTTT. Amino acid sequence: CATEDSAYTEAFF.